The entry below describes one T cell receptor (beta chain). These data come from a study of shared clonotypes between healthy human individuals. The data were produced by immunoSEQ multiplex PCR, yet TCRdb's version contains in-frame clones alone and is incomplete. The data contain roughly 2.5 million clones, approximately 90% of them singletons. This TCR derives from a man aged 18 to 35 in good health. The sample taken for sequencing was naive CD4+ T cells sorted from blood. Sample subset: CD45RA+ positively selected.

CDR3 loop: CASSDYRSSNQPQHF. CDR3 DNA: TGTGCCAGCAGTGATTATCGGTCCTCCAATCAGCCCCAGCATTTT. The chain recombines TRBV2 with TRBJ1-5; D remains ambiguous. Trimming cost V 3 bases and J 3 bases, with 12 bases left between them. CDR1 and CDR2 (germline): SNHLY, FYNNEI. CDR3 length: 15 residues.